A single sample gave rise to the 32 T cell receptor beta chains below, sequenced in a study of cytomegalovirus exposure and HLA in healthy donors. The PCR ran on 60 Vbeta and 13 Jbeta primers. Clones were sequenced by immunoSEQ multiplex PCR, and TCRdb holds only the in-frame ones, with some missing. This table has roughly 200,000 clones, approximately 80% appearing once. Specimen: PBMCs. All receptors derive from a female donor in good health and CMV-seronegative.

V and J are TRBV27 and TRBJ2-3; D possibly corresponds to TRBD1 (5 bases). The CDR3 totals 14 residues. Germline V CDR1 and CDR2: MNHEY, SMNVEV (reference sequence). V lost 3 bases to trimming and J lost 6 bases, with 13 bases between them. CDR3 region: CASSLGQGVDTQYF. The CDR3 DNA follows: TGTGCCAGCAGTTTGGGGCAGGGCGTTGATACGCAGTATTTT.

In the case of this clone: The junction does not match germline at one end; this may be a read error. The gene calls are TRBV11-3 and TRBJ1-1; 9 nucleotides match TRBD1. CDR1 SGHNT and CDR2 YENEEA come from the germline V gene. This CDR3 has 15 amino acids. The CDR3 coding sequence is TGTGCCAGCAGCTTAGATGGGACAGGGAACACTGAAGTTTTCTTT. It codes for CASSLDGTGNTEVFF.

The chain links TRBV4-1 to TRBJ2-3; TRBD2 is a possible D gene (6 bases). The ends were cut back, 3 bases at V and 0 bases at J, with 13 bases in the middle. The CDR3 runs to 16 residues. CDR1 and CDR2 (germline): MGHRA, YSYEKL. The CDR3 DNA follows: TGCGCCAGCAGCCACTTAGGACTAATAAGCACAGATACGCAGTATTTT. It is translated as CASSHLGLISTDTQYF.

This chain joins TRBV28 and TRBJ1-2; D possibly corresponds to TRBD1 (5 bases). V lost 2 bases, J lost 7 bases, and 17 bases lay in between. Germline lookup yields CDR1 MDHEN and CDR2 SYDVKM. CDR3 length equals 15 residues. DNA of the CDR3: TGTGCCAGCAGTTTAATGAGTCGCAGGGTGGGTGGCTACACCTTC. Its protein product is CASSLMSRRVGGYTF.

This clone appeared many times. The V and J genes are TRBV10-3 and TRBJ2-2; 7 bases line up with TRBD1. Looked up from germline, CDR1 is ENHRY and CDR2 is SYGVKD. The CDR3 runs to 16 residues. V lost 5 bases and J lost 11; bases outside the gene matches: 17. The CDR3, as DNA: TGTGCCATCAGTACCTCAGAGGACAGGCCTTGGGATGAGCTGTTTTTT. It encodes CAISTSEDRPWDELFF.

CDR3 amino acids: CASSLGTQSSGANVLTF. The CDR3, as DNA: TGTGCCAGCAGCTTAGGTACACAGAGCTCTGGGGCCAACGTCCTGACTTTC. V and J are TRBV7-9 and TRBJ2-6; D is undetermined. CDR3 length: 17 residues. V shed 1 base and J shed 0 bases, with 10 bases lying between them. Per the germline V gene, CDR1 is SEHNR and CDR2 is FQNEAQ (reference sequence).

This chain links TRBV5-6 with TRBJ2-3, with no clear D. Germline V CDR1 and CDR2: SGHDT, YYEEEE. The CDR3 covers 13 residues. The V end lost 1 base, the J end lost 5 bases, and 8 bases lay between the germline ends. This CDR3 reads CASSLYMLDTQYF. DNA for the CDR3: TGTGCCAGCAGCTTGTATATGTTAGATACGCAGTATTTT.

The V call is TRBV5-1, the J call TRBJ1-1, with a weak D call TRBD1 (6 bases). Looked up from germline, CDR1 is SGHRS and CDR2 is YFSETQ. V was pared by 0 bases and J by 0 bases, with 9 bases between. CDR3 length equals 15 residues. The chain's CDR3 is CASSLGQGMNTEAFF. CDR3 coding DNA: TGCGCCAGCAGCTTGGGGCAGGGGATGAACACTGAAGCTTTCTTT.

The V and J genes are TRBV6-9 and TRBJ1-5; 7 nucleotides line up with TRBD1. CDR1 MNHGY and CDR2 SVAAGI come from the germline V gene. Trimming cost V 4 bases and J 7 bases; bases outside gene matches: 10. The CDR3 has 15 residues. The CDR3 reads CASSWSGTDRQPQHF. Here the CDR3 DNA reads TGTGCCAGCAGTTGGTCAGGGACAGATCGACAGCCCCAGCATTTT.

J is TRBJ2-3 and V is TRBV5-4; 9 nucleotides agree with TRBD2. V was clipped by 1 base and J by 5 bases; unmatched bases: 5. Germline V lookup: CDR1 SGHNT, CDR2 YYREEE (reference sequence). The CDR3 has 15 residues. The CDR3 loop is CASSLKREVKDTQYF. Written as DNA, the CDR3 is TGTGCCAGCAGCTTGAAGCGGGAGGTGAAAGATACGCAGTATTTT. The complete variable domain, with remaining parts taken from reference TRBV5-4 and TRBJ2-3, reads ETGVTQSPTHLIKTRGQQVTLRCSSQSGHNTVSWYQQALGQGPQFIFQYYREEENGRGNFPPRFSGLQFPNYSSELNVNALELDDSALYLCASSLKREVKDTQYFGPGTRLTVL.

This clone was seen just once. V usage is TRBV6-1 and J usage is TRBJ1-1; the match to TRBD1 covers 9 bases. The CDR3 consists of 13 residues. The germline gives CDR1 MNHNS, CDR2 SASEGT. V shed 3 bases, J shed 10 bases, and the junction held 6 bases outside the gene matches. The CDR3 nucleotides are TGTGCCAGCAGTGATAACAGGGGGCTGGGAGCTTTCTTT. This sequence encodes CASSDNRGLGAFF.

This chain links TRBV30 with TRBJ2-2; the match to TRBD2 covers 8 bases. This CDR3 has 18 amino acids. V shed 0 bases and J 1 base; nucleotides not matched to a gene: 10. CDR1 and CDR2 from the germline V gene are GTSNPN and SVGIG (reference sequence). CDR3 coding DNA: TGTGCCTGGAGTGTACCCCGGGGGGGGAGGAGGAACACCGGGGAGCTGTTTTTT. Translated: CAWSVPRGGRRNTGELFF.

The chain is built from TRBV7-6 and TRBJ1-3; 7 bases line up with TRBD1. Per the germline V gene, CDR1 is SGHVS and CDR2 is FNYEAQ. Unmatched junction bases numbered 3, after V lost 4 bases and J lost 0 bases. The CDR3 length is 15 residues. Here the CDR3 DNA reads TGTGCCAGCAGCTGGACAGGCAGCTCTGGAAACACCATATATTTT. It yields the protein CASSWTGSSGNTIYF. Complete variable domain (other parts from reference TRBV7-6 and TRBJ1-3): GAGVSQSPRYKVTKRGQDVALRCDPISGHVSLYWYRQALGQGPEFLTYFNYEAQQDKSGLPNDRFSAERPEGSISTLTIQRTEQRDSAMYRCASSWTGSSGNTIYFGEGSWLTVV.

CDR3 nucleotides: TGTGCCAGCAGTGAAGTGGCCAGGGATGGCTACACCTTC. Translated, it gives CASSEVARDGYTF. J is TRBJ1-2 and V is TRBV6-1; TRBD1 might be the D (5 bases). The V and J ends lost 1 base and 6 bases respectively, with 9 bases between them. The CDR3 is made up of 13 amino acids. The V gene's germline CDR1 is MNHNS and CDR2 SASEGT.

Written as DNA, the CDR3 is TGTGCCAGCAGCCCCAGAATAGACCGGGGGGAGACCCAGTACTTC. It specifies CASSPRIDRGETQYF. This chain connects TRBV9 to TRBJ2-5, with D perhaps TRBD2 (6 bases). Per germline, CDR1 SGDLS and CDR2 YYNGEE. The CDR3 runs to 15 residues. The V and J ends lost 4 bases and 5 bases respectively, with 18 bases between them. The complete variable domain, with remaining parts taken from reference TRBV9 and TRBJ2-5, reads DSGVTQTPKHLITATGQRVTLRCSPRSGDLSVYWYQQSLDQGLQFLIQYYNGEERAKGNILERFSAQQFPDLHSELNLSSLELGDSALYFCASSPRIDRGETQYFGPGTRLLVL.

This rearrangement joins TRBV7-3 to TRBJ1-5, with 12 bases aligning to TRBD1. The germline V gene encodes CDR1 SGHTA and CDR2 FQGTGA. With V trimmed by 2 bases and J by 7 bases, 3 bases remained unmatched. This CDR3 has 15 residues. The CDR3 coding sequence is TGTGCCAGCAGCTTATCCGGGACAGGGGGCCAGCCCCAGCATTTT. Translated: CASSLSGTGGQPQHF.

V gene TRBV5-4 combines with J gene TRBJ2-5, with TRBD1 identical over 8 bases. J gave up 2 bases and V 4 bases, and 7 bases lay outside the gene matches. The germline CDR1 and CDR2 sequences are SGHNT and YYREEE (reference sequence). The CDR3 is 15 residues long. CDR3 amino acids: CASSNRQGYQETQYF. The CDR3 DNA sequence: TGTGCCAGCAGCAACAGACAGGGGTATCAAGAGACCCAGTACTTC.

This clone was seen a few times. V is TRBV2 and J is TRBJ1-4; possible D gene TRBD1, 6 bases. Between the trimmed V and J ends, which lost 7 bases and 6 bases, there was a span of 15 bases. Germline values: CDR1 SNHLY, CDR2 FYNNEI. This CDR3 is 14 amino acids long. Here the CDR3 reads CASKGQGNYEKLFF. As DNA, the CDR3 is TGTGCCAGCAAGGGCCAGGGGAACTATGAAAAACTGTTTTTT.

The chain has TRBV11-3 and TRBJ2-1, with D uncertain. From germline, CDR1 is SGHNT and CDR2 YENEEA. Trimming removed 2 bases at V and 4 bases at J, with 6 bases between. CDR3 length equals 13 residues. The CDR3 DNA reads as TGTGCCAGCAGCTTAAGCAGGTACAATGAGCAGTTCTTC. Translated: CASSLSRYNEQFF.

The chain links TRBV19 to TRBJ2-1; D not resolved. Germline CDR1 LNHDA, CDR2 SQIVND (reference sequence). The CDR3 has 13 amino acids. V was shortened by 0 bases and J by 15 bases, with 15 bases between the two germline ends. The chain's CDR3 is CASSIDARLSLFF. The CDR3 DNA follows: TGTGCCAGTAGTATAGACGCCAGGTTATCGCTGTTCTTC.

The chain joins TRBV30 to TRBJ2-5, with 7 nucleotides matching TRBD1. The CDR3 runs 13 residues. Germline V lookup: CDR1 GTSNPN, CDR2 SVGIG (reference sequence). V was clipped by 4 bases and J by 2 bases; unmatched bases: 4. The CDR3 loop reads CAWKTGKQETQYF. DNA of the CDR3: TGTGCCTGGAAGACAGGGAAGCAAGAGACCCAGTACTTC.

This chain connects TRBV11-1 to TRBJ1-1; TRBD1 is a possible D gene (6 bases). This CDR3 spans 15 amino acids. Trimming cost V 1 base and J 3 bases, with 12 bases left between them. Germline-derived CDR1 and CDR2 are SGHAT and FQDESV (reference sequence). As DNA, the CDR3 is TGTGCCAGCAGCTTAGGCCCCCAGGGGTACACTGAAGCTTTCTTT. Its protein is CASSLGPQGYTEAFF.

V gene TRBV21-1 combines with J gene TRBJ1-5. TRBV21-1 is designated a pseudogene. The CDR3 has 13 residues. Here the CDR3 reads CASSKVNNQPQHF. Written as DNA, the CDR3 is TGTGCCAGCAGCAAAGTTAACAATCAGCCCCAGCATTTT.

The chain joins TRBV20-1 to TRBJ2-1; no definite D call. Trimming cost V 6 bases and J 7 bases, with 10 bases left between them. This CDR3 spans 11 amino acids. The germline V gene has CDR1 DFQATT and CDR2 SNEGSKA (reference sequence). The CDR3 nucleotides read TGCAGTGCCGACTTCATGAATGAGCAGTTCTTC. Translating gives CSADFMNEQFF.

The CDR3 protein is CAISESASGQAYEQYF. The DNA for the CDR3 is TGTGCCATCAGTGAGTCGGCTAGCGGGCAAGCCTACGAGCAGTACTTC. The V gene is TRBV10-3, the J gene TRBJ2-5, with 8 bases matching TRBD2. The J call is uncertain, as TRBJ2-7 better fits the DNA end. The CDR3 covers 16 residues. Germline V gives CDR1 ENHRY, CDR2 SYGVKD.

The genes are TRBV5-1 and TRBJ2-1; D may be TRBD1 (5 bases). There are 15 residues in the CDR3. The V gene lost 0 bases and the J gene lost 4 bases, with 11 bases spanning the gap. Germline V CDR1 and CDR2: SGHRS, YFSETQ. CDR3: CASSLDVGPYNEQFF. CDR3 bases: TGCGCCAGCAGCTTGGACGTGGGGCCTTACAATGAGCAGTTCTTC.

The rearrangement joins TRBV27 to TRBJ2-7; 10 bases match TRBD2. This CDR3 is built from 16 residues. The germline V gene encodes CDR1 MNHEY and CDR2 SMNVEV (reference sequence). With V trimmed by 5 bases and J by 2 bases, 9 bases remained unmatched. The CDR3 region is CASSPKAGGTTYEQYF. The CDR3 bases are TGTGCCAGCAGTCCAAAAGCGGGAGGGACCACCTACGAGCAGTACTTC.

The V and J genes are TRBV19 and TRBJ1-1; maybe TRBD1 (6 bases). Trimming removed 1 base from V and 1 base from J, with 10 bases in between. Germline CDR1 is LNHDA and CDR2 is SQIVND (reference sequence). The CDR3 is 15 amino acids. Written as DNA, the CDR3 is TGTGCCAGTAGTATAGTGGGGGCCCCGAACACTGAAGCTTTCTTT. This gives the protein CASSIVGAPNTEAFF.

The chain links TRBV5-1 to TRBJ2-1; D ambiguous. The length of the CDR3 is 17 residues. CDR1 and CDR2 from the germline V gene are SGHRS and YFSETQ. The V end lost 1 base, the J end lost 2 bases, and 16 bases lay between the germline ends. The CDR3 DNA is TGCGCCAGCAGCTTGATTGTAAATCGTTTTGCCTACAATGAGCAGTTCTTC. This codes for CASSLIVNRFAYNEQFF. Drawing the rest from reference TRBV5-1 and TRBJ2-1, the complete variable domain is KAGVTQTPRYLIKTRGQQVTLSCSPISGHRSVSWYQQTPGQGLQFLFEYFSETQRNKGNFPGRFSGRQFSNSRSEMNVSTLELGDSALYLCASSLIVNRFAYNEQFFGPGTRLTVL.

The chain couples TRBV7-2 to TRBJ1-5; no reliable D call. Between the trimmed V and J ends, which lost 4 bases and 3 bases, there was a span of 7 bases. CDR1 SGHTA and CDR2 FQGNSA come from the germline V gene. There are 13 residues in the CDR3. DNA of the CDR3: TGTGCCAGCAGCTCTTGGCTCAATCAGCCCCAGCATTTT. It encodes CASSSWLNQPQHF.

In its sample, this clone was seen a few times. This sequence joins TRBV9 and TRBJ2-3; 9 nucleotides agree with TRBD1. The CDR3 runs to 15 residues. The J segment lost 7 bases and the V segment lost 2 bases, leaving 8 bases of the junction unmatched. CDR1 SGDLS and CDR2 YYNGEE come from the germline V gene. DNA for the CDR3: TGTGCCAGCAGCGTGGGGACAGGGTCTCTGAATACGCAGTATTTT. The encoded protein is CASSVGTGSLNTQYF.

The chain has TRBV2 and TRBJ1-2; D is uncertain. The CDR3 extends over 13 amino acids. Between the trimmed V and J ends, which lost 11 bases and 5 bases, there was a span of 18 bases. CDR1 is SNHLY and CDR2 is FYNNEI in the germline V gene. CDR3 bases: TGTGCCTCGTTAACGGGATCACCTTATGGCTACACCTTC. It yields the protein CASLTGSPYGYTF.